Listed below are T cell receptor beta chains from one sample, sequenced in a study of human T cells and chemical hapten exposure. TCRdb passed the 5' RACE reads through MiXCR, listing each CDR3 protein once. The sample lists approximately 81,000 distinct CDR3 sequences; 7.7% were seen once. The receptor set was obtained from a male donor in good health. The CDR3 runs from the conserved cysteine through the conserved F or W. Fields, in order: J gene, V gene, D gene, clone size, CDR3 DNA, CDR3 protein. The D gene is left open where the match is weak. Some rows have no size entry. The others give once, few or many, or a class for an expanded clone.

TRBJ1-6	TRBV6-5	TRBD1	.	TGTGCCAGCAGTTGGGGGACAGGGAGTAATTCACCCCTCCACTTT	CASSWGTGSNSPLHF
TRBJ2-1	TRBV5-1	TRBD1	many	TGCGCCAGCAGCTTTACGGGACAGGGGGACAATGAGCAGTTCTTC	CASSFTGQGDNEQFF
TRBJ1-1	TRBV29-1	.	many	TGCAGCGTTTTTAGGTCCGCAGGGGCTTTCTTT	CSVFRSAGAFF
TRBJ2-5	TRBV2	.	.	TGTGCCAGCAGGGATGAGACCCAGTACTTC	CASRDETQYF
TRBJ1-4	TRBV2	.	.	TGTGCCAGCAGTGACAGGACCAAATCTAATGAAAAACTGTTTTTT	CASSDRTKSNEKLFF
TRBJ1-1	TRBV7-9	.	few	TGTGCCAGCAGCTCATCGACAGGCTTGAACACTGAAGCTTTCTTT	CASSSSTGLNTEAFF
TRBJ2-6	TRBV7-2	.	many	TGTGCCAGCAGCCCCCTGGCGGAGTATGGGGCCAACGTCCTGACTTTC	CASSPLAEYGANVLTF
TRBJ1-2	TRBV2	TRBD1	many	TGTGCCAGCAGCAGGACAGGGGGAACCTACACCTTC	CASSRTGGTYTF
TRBJ2-5	TRBV27	.	.	TGTGCCAGCAGTTTCTCTAGTGGTCAAGAGACCCAGTACTTC	CASSFSSGQETQYF
TRBJ2-7	TRBV11-2	.	many	TGTGCCAGCAGCTCCACGAGGGTTCTCTACGAGCAGTACTTC	CASSSTRVLYEQYF
TRBJ2-5	TRBV29-1	.	.	TGCAGCGTTGATGGGGGAGCCAGGGAGACCCAGTACTTC	CSVDGGARETQYF
TRBJ2-2	TRBV12-3/TRBV12-4	.	few	TGTGCCAGCAGCCCCGACACCGGGGAGCTGTTTTTT	CASSPDTGELFF
TRBJ2-1	TRBV30	TRBD1	.	TGTGCCTGGAGTACCCTGACAGGGCTTGGGGACAATGAGCAGTTCTTC	CAWSTLTGLGDNEQFF
TRBJ2-2	TRBV7-8	.	.	TGTGCCAGCAGCTTACTTACAGAGAACACCGGGGAGCTGTTTTTT	CASSLLTENTGELFF
TRBJ1-2	TRBV7-8	.	few	TGTGCCAGCAGCGCAGGGCGGGGCAACTATGGCTACACCTTC	CASSAGRGNYGYTF
TRBJ2-1	TRBV5-1	TRBD2	many	TGCGCCAGCAGCTTGAGGTCTAGCGGGAGCTCCTACAATGAGCAGTTCTTC	CASSLRSSGSSYNEQFF
TRBJ2-5	TRBV7-2	.	.	TGTGCCAGCAGCTTAAACGGTCCCCAAGAGACCCAGTACTTC	CASSLNGPQETQYF
TRBJ2-6	TRBV6-5	TRBD2	.	TGTGCCAGCAGTGAATTACTAGCGGGGGGCTCTGGGGCCAACGTCCTGACTTTC	CASSELLAGGSGANVLTF
TRBJ1-5	TRBV9	TRBD1	few	TGTGCCAGCAGCGCAGGACCGGGACAGGGGGTTGGGCAGCCCCAGCATTTT	CASSAGPGQGVGQPQHF
TRBJ2-7	TRBV20-1	.	many	TGCAGTGCTAGAGATCCCATAGGGACCTACGAGCAGTACTTC	CSARDPIGTYEQYF
TRBJ2-3	TRBV18	.	many	TGTGCCAGCTCACGGGATACCACAGATACGCAGTATTTT	CASSRDTTDTQYF
TRBJ2-3	TRBV5-1	TRBD2	many	TGCGCCAGCAGCTTACTAGCGGGAGAGGATACGCAGTATTTT	CASSLLAGEDTQYF
TRBJ1-1	TRBV11-1	TRBD1	few	TGTGCCAGCAGCTTAGGGGGACAGTCAGCTTTCTTT	CASSLGGQSAFF
TRBJ2-7	TRBV19	TRBD1	.	TGTGCCAGTAGTAAAGAGGGACAGCGCTACGAGCAGTACTTC	CASSKEGQRYEQYF
TRBJ1-4	TRBV11-2	.	many	TGTGCCAGCAGCTTATTTACAGGGTCTTTCGAAAAACTGTTTTTT	CASSLFTGSFEKLFF
TRBJ2-5	TRBV5-5	TRBD2	many	TGTGCCAGCAGCTTTAGCGGGAGCCCTCAAGAGACCCAGTACTTC	CASSFSGSPQETQYF
TRBJ1-1	TRBV20-1	TRBD1	few	TGCAGTGCTTCACCAACCTTAGACAGGGGTCACACTGAAGCTTTCTTT	CSASPTLDRGHTEAFF
TRBJ1-1	TRBV10-1	.	many	TGCGCCAGCAAGGGAGGGCTGAACACTGAAGCTTTCTTT	CASKGGLNTEAFF
TRBJ1-2	TRBV12-3/TRBV12-4	.	.	TGTGCCAGCAGTTCAAGCAGGGATGGCTACACCTTC	CASSSSRDGYTF
TRBJ1-6	TRBV11-1	.	.	TGTGCCAGCAAAAGGGACGTCTATAATTCACCCCTCCACTTT	CASKRDVYNSPLHF
TRBJ2-7	TRBV5-1	.	.	TGCGCCAGCAGCTTGGAGCACGAGCAGTACTTC	CASSLEHEQYF
TRBJ1-5	TRBV7-9	.	few	TGTGCCAGCAGCTTAGGAGGGGCCCTCTATAGCAATCAGCCCCAGCATTTT	CASSLGGALYSNQPQHF
TRBJ2-7	TRBV9	.	few	TGTGCCAGCAGCGTTAGCGGTCAGAACCACGAGCAGTACTTC	CASSVSGQNHEQYF
TRBJ2-5	TRBV30	TRBD1	few	TGTGCCTGGAGCTCGGGACAGGGGGCGAAGACCCAGTACTTC	CAWSSGQGAKTQYF
TRBJ2-7	TRBV11-1	.	many	TGTGCCAGCAGACCTGACTCCATATACGAGCAGTACTTC	CASRPDSIYEQYF
TRBJ2-1	TRBV5-1	.	few	TGCGCCAGCAGCTTGGGGACCAGGGTTGGTGAGCAGTTCTTC	CASSLGTRVGEQFF
TRBJ2-5	TRBV5-1	.	few	TGCGCCAGCAGCTTGACGGGAGCCCTCCAAGAGACCCAGTACTTC	CASSLTGALQETQYF
TRBJ2-3	TRBV6-2/TRBV6-3	.	many	TGTGCCAGCAGTCAACCCCGACGGACCCCTAGCACAGATACGCAGTATTTT	CASSQPRRTPSTDTQYF
TRBJ1-6	TRBV5-1	TRBD1	.	TGCGCCAGCAGCCAGGGACAGGGAGTAGTTTCACCCCTCCACTTT	CASSQGQGVVSPLHF
TRBJ2-3	TRBV20-1	TRBD2	many	TGCAGTGCTAGAATCCTAGCGGGAGGAGGGGATACGCAGTATTTT	CSARILAGGGDTQYF
TRBJ2-5	TRBV30	.	many	TGTGCCTGGAGTGTACTAGAGACCCAGTACTTC	CAWSVLETQYF
TRBJ1-1	TRBV4-2	.	.	TGTGCCAGCAGCCAAGATAGGGCAGGGGAGAACTCTGAAGCTTTCTTT	CASSQDRAGENSEAFF
TRBJ2-5	TRBV2	.	many	TGTGCCACCTTGGACTTACGGAGGGCCCAGTACTTC	CATLDLRRAQYF
TRBJ2-1	TRBV5-1	TRBD1	few	TGCGCCAGCAGCCCCGTGGGACAGGGAATTCACAATGAGCAGTTCTTC	CASSPVGQGIHNEQFF
TRBJ2-7	TRBV11-2	.	.	TGTGCCAGCAGCTCGCCCCGTTATAGCTCCTACGAGCAGTACTTC	CASSSPRYSSYEQYF
TRBJ2-1	TRBV6-2/TRBV6-3	.	many	TGTGCCAGCAGCCCTTACCGGGGGACTGACTCCTACAATGAGCAGTTCTTC	CASSPYRGTDSYNEQFF
TRBJ1-4	TRBV7-8	.	few	TGTGCCAGCAGCGCGGTCTACGACCCCACCCGGGAAAAACTGTTTTTT	CASSAVYDPTREKLFF
TRBJ1-3	TRBV10-3	.	few	TGTGCCATCAGTGGCTCCCGAGCCGACTCTGGAAACACCATATATTTT	CAISGSRADSGNTIYF
TRBJ1-1	TRBV7-8	.	.	TGTGCCAGCAGCTTAGACAGGGTGAACACTGAAGCTTTCTTT	CASSLDRVNTEAFF
TRBJ1-1	TRBV7-9	TRBD1	.	TGTGCCAGCAGCACTAGGACAGGTTGGGCTGAAGCTTTCTTT	CASSTRTGWAEAFF
TRBJ2-1	TRBV6-2/TRBV6-3	TRBD2	.	TGTGCCAGTGCCAGGGGGAGACTAGCGGGGGATGGGTTCTTC	CASARGRLAGDGFF